The 9 T cell receptor beta chains below were found in one sample sequenced in a study of blood T cell repertoires in COVID-19. Repertoires were generated with immunoSEQ multiplex PCR, while TCRdb's copy carries only in-frame clones and drops some. The sample lists around 200,000 clones; under 90% were seen once. Sequenced: peripheral blood. These receptors came from a man aged 50 or older with acute or convalescent COVID-19.

The chain uses TRBV10-2 and TRBJ2-1; a weak D match, TRBD2 (5 bases). V gave up 4 bases and J gave up 5 bases, with 12 bases separating them. In germline, CDR1 is WSHSY, CDR2 SAAADI. The CDR3 has 14 residues. CDR3 bases: TGCGCCAGCAGTGTGCGGGTCAGGAACAATGAGCAGTTCTTC. Encoded protein: CASSVRVRNNEQFF.

This chain uses TRBV18 with TRBJ2-1, with D perhaps TRBD1 (5 bases). Germline V gene sequence: CDR1 KGHSH, CDR2 LQKENI. Trimming removed 4 bases at V and 7 bases at J, with 11 bases between. The CDR3 totals 13 residues. CDR3 region: CASSLIGANEQFF. In DNA, the CDR3 is TGTGCCAGCTCACTGATAGGGGCAAATGAGCAGTTCTTC.

This clone came up once. The chain uses TRBV5-6 and TRBJ2-5; D might be TRBD2 (5 bases). V lost 2 bases to trimming and J lost 1 base, with 9 bases between them. This CDR3 has 14 residues. Germline V CDR1 and CDR2: SGHDT, YYEEEE. Here the CDR3 reads CASSFAAGQETQYF. As DNA, the CDR3 is TGTGCCAGCAGCTTTGCTGCGGGCCAAGAGACCCAGTACTTC.

The V call is TRBV6-2 or TRBV6-3, the J call TRBJ2-1, with 7 bases that match TRBD2. This CDR3 is 15 amino acids long. Germline-derived CDR1 and CDR2 are MNHEY and SVGEGT. V was pared by 2 bases and J by 8 bases, with 9 bases of the junction left unmatched. CDR3 amino acids: CASSYLRGGDDEQFF. In DNA form, the CDR3 reads TGTGCCAGCAGTTACCTGCGGGGAGGGGACGATGAGCAGTTCTTC.

A remark on this clone: A junction end diverges from the germline sequence, so it may reflect a read error. The gene calls are TRBV18 and TRBJ1-5, with a tentative D call TRBD1 (5 bases). From germline, CDR1 is KGHSH and CDR2 LQKENI. This CDR3 has 16 amino acids. The CDR3 loop is CASSPRGRGTNQPQHF. The CDR3 DNA reads TGTGCCAGCTCCCCACGAGGGAGGGGCACCAATCAGCCCCAGCATTTT.

The chain couples TRBV7-3 to TRBJ2-2, with D perhaps matching TRBD2 (5 bases). CDR3 size: 16 residues. Germline V gives CDR1 SGHTA, CDR2 FQGTGA. V gave up 5 bases and J gave up 5 bases, with 18 bases separating them. In DNA form, the CDR3 reads TGTGCCAGCAGCCCCCGGGGTTTGCGGAGTACCGGGGAGCTGTTTTTT. Its protein product is CASSPRGLRSTGELFF.

This chain joins TRBV6-2 or TRBV6-3 and TRBJ1-1, with D possibly being TRBD1 (6 bases). With 4 bases removed from V and 5 bases from J, the gap between germline ends came to 11 bases. Germline lookup yields CDR1 MNHEY and CDR2 SVGEGT. The CDR3 length is 13 residues. CDR3 nucleotide sequence: TGTGCCAGCAGTTCGGACAGAGGAACTGAAGCTTTCTTT. Translation: CASSSDRGTEAFF.

This clone was picked up one time. The chain couples TRBV2 to TRBJ1-1; D possibly corresponds to TRBD1 (6 bases). V lost 5 bases to trimming and J lost 1 base, with 11 bases between them. CDR1 is SNHLY, CDR2 FYNNEI, per germline. The CDR3 has 14 amino acids. The CDR3, as DNA: TGTGCCAGCAGTCCTTCACAGGGGAACACTGAAGCTTTCTTT. This sequence encodes CASSPSQGNTEAFF.

Written as DNA, the CDR3 is TGTGCCAGCTCACCGGGGACAGCCGGGGGTGAAGCTTTCTTT. Residues: CASSPGTAGGEAFF. The J gene is TRBJ1-1, the V gene TRBV18; 7 bases line up with TRBD1. Germline V gene lookup returns CDR1 KGHSH and CDR2 LQKENI. This CDR3 region has 14 residues. Trimming at V came to 3 bases and at J to 7 bases, leaving 8 bases not matched to a gene.